Shown below are 9 T cell receptor beta chains from a single sample sequenced in a study of blood T cell repertoires in COVID-19 (dated by TCRdb to the early 2020s). Receptors were amplified or captured by the immunoSEQ multiplex PCR assay. TCRdb took this table from immuneACCESS and kept in-frame rearrangements with V and J called. Such tables lack part of the clones; where checked against another copy, unresolved V genes explain under half of the gap, and the rest is unexplained. For this sample there are 100,000 to 120,000 clones; approximately 85% appear just once. More than 15% of the sample lies in the top ten. The sample comprised peripheral blood. The receptors derive from a woman aged 55-70 years with acute or convalescent COVID-19.

In its sample, this clone was seen many times. V and J are TRBV25-1 and TRBJ1-1, with TRBD1 as a possible D gene (5 bases). V lost 5 bases to trimming and J lost 4 bases, with 14 bases between them. Germline CDR1 is MGHDK and CDR2 is SYGVNS. This CDR3 has 14 residues. Here the CDR3 DNA reads TGTGCCAGCAGTCCACCCGCGGGGCCCACTGAAGCTTTCTTT. Protein sequence: CASSPPAGPTEAFF. Complete variable domain (other parts from reference TRBV25-1 and TRBJ1-1): EADIYQTPRYLVIGTGKKITLECSQTMGHDKMYWYQQDPGMELHLIHYSYGVNSTEKGDLSSESTVSRIRTEHFPLTLESARPSHTSQYLCASSPPAGPTEAFFGQGTRLTVV.

V is TRBV29-1 and J is TRBJ1-2; 9 nucleotides align to TRBD1. The ends lost 6 bases at V and 7 bases at J; junction bases unmatched: 6. The length of the CDR3 is 12 residues. Germline CDR1 is SQVTM and CDR2 is ANQGSEA. This CDR3 reads CSVWTGEGGYTF. The CDR3 region has the DNA TGCAGCGTATGGACAGGGGAAGGTGGCTACACCTTC.

This chain uses TRBV12-3 or TRBV12-4 with TRBJ2-7; D might be TRBD1 (5 bases). The CDR3 has 13 residues. The V and J ends lost 5 bases and 2 bases respectively, with 10 bases between them. This CDR3 is CASSNRRPYEQYF. CDR3 DNA sequence: TGTGCCAGCAGTAACAGGCGGCCCTACGAGCAGTACTTC.

This chain links TRBV12-3 or TRBV12-4 with TRBJ1-1; 8 bases map to TRBD1. The CDR3 has 13 amino acids. V lost 5 bases to trimming and J lost 8 bases; unmatched junction nucleotides: 7. CDR3 nucleotides: TGTGCCAGCAGTCCCCACAGGGGGGCCGAAGCTTTCTTT. It translates to CASSPHRGAEAFF.

The chain recombines TRBV21-1 with TRBJ2-4; the table gives TRBD2 as D, unverified against the DNA. TRBV21-1 is an annotated pseudogene. This CDR3 has 17 amino acids. This CDR3 is CASSFRKAGGRKNIQYF. The CDR3, as DNA: TGTGCCAGCAGCTTTAGGAAAGCGGGGGGGCGCAAAAACATTCAGTACTTC.

Turning to this clone: The sample carries other DNA sequences with the same CDR3. The gene calls are TRBV28 and TRBJ1-6; a possible D gene is TRBD1 (6 bases). CDR1 is MDHEN and CDR2 is SYDVKM in the germline V gene. Deletions cut 7 bases from V and 1 base from J, with 14 bases between. CDR3 length: 16 residues. CDR3 in DNA: TGTGCCAGCACCCAAGGGCAGGGGTCCTATAATTCACCCCTCCACTTT. It is translated as CASTQGQGSYNSPLHF.

This clone was counted a few times. The chain has TRBV5-6 and TRBJ1-1, with D unclear. This CDR3 is built from 15 residues. Deletions cut 0 bases from V and 0 bases from J, with 9 bases between. Germline CDR1 SGHDT, CDR2 YYEEEE. The CDR3 nucleotides are TGTGCCAGCAGCTTGGGGGAGTGGGTGAACACTGAAGCTTTCTTT. It translates to CASSLGEWVNTEAFF.

CDR3 coding DNA: TGTGCCAGCAGAAACGAAGTTCGGGCTTTCTTT. Its protein is CASRNEVRAFF. The V gene is TRBV2, the J gene TRBJ1-1; no clear D. From germline, CDR1 is SNHLY and CDR2 FYNNEI. The V end lost 6 bases, the J end lost 11 bases, and 13 bases lay between the germline ends. The CDR3 runs to 11 residues.

DNA for the CDR3: TGTGCCAGCAGCACATCAGGGGGTAATGAAAAACTGTTTTTT. Protein sequence: CASSTSGGNEKLFF. The chain joins TRBV7-9 to TRBJ1-4; 7 bases are shared with TRBD1. The CDR3 covers 14 residues. The V segment lost 5 bases and the J segment 4 bases; nucleotides outside the gene matches: 4. Germline assignment: CDR1 SEHNR and CDR2 FQNEAQ (reference sequence).